This is a list of T cell receptor beta chains from one sample in a study of blood T cells in healthy people across ages. TCRdb reanalysed the 5' RACE reads using MiXCR and keeps one entry per CDR3 protein. The repertoire holds about 680,000 distinct CDR3 sequences, with about half as singletons. What was sequenced was blood. Source of these receptors: a woman aged 60-75 years in good health. The CDR3 runs from the conserved cysteine through the conserved F or W. The D gene is left open where the match is weak. A clone size is listed for some rows: how often the clone was seen (once, few, many), or a class if it is expanded.

D gene	clone size	V gene	J gene	CDR3 protein	CDR3 DNA
TRBD1	-	TRBV14	TRBJ2-5	CASSRGQGQRLTQYF	TGTGCCAGCAGCCGTGGACAGGGCCAGCGCTTGACCCAGTACTTC
-	-	TRBV28	TRBJ1-2	CASSSTLLYGYTF	TGTGCCAGCAGTTCAACCCTCCTCTATGGCTACACCTTC
TRBD1	few	TRBV20-1	TRBJ1-1	CSARPRQGATEAFF	TGCAGTGCTAGGCCGCGGCAGGGGGCCACTGAAGCTTTCTTT
-	-	TRBV20-1	TRBJ1-6	CSALNVNSPLHF	TGCAGTGCCCTAAACGTGAATTCACCCCTCCACTTT
TRBD1	-	TRBV4-3	TRBJ2-2	CASSQMTGTNTGELFF	TGCGCCAGCAGCCAAATGACAGGGACGAACACCGGGGAGCTGTTTTTT
-	-	TRBV20-1	TRBJ2-1	CSARDGDRGYNEQFF	TGCAGTGCTAGAGATGGGGATCGGGGGTACAATGAGCAGTTCTTC
-	-	TRBV28	TRBJ1-2	CASSPQTGAYGYTF	TGTGCCAGCAGCCCCCAGACAGGAGCCTATGGCTACACCTTC
TRBD2	-	TRBV9	TRBJ2-7	CASSVEAGASGRREQYF	TGTGCCAGCAGCGTAGAGGCAGGGGCTAGCGGGAGACGCGAGCAGTACTTC
TRBD2	-	TRBV7-8	TRBJ2-7	CASRWTSGDYEQYF	TGTGCCAGCAGGTGGACTAGCGGGGACTACGAGCAGTACTTC
-	-	TRBV20-1	TRBJ2-7	CSAERELKTYEQYF	TGCAGTGCCGAGAGGGAGCTTAAAACCTACGAGCAGTACTTC
TRBD2	-	TRBV5-1	TRBJ2-5	CASSLWLAGGQETQYF	TGCGCCAGCAGCTTGTGGTTAGCGGGAGGCCAAGAGACCCAGTACTTC
TRBD2	-	TRBV5-1	TRBJ2-5	CASSLAGGSGSFPETQYF	TGCGCCAGCAGCTTGGCAGGGGGTAGCGGGAGTTTTCCAGAGACCCAGTACTTC
TRBD1	few	TRBV29-1	TRBJ2-5	CSYTALTGGADNEQYF	TGCAGCTATACGGCCCTGACAGGGGGCGCCGACAATGAGCAGTACTTC
TRBD2	-	TRBV7-3	TRBJ2-7	CASSLTRAGAVEQYF	TGTGCCAGCAGCTTAACGCGAGCGGGAGCAGTCGAGCAGTACTTC
-	few	TRBV27	TRBJ2-3	CASSFAPHLTDTQYF	TGTGCCAGCAGTTTCGCCCCCCACCTTACAGATACGCAGTATTTT
TRBD2	-	TRBV9	TRBJ2-5	CASSERDYETQYF	TGTGCCAGCAGCGAACGGGACTATGAGACCCAGTACTTC
-	-	TRBV21-1	TRBJ1-1	CASSIRDRGPEVNTEAFF	TGTGCCAGCAGCATTCGGGACAGGGGACCAGAGGTGAACACTGAAGCTTTCTTT
TRBD1	-	TRBV20-1	TRBJ1-1	CSATPSTRGTEAFF	TGCAGTGCTACACCAAGTACCAGGGGGACTGAAGCTTTCTTT
TRBD2	-	TRBV28	TRBJ2-7	CASSLGGSGVYNEQYF	TGTGCCAGCAGTTTGGGCGGGAGTGGCGTCTACAATGAGCAGTACTTC
-	-	TRBV29-1	TRBJ2-7	CSVVQSSYEQYF	TGCAGCGTTGTACAGAGCTCCTACGAGCAGTACTTC
TRBD2	-	TRBV20-1	TRBJ2-5	CSAIDSGRGQETQYF	TGCAGTGCTATTGATAGCGGGAGAGGGCAAGAGACCCAGTACTTC
-	few	TRBV24-1	TRBJ2-7	CATSDPPDSSEQYF	TGTGCCACCAGTGATCCCCCGGACTCTTCCGAGCAGTACTTC